Shown below are 6 T cell receptor beta chains from a single sample sequenced in a study of cytomegalovirus exposure and HLA in healthy donors. This PCR relied on a set of 60 Vbeta primers and 13 Jbeta primers. TCRdb's table, derived via immunoSEQ multiplex PCR, lists solely in-frame clones and lacks some. The repertoire holds about 55,000 clones, over 55% seen once, with less than 35% in the top ten. Sequenced sample: PBMCs. These receptors were taken from a man in his forties or fifties in good health and CMV-seropositive.

On this clone itself: Other nucleotide sequences from this sample produce the same CDR3. The chain uses TRBV30 and TRBJ1-6, with 9 bases that match TRBD1. The trim removed 4 bases at V and 7 bases at J, leaving 8 bases unmatched. This CDR3 is 15 amino acids long. Germline V CDR1 and CDR2: GTSNPN, SVGIG (reference sequence). The CDR3 nucleotides read TGTGCCTGGACCAGCTCCGACAGGGGGAATTCACCCCTCCACTTT. Its protein is CAWTSSDRGNSPLHF.

The rearrangement uses TRBV7-2 and TRBJ2-5, with 13 bases that match TRBD2. V shed 1 base and J 4 bases; nucleotides not matched to a gene: 0. Looked up from germline, CDR1 is SGHTA and CDR2 is FQGNSA. The CDR3 covers 15 residues. This CDR3 reads CASSLGLAGGETQYF. The CDR3 coding sequence is TGTGCCAGCAGCTTAGGACTAGCGGGGGGAGAGACCCAGTACTTC.

This clone was observed a single time. The chain employs TRBV7-3 and TRBJ2-5; D may be TRBD2 (5 bases). This CDR3 spans 13 amino acids. V lost 6 bases and J lost 0, with 8 bases in between. The germline gives CDR1 SGHTA, CDR2 FQGTGA. The CDR3 nucleotides read TGTGCCAGCAGTTCCGGGAACCAAGAGACCCAGTACTTC. This translates into CASSSGNQETQYF. The variable domain in full, completed from reference TRBV7-3 and TRBJ2-5, reads GAGVSQTPSNKVTEKGKYVELRCDPISGHTALYWYRQSLGQGPEFLIYFQGTGAADDSGLPNDRFFAVRPEGSVSTLKIQRTERGDSAVYLCASSSGNQETQYFGPGTRLLVL.

The sample holds a few counts of this clone. The J gene is TRBJ1-2, the V gene TRBV5-1; D perhaps matches TRBD1 (5 bases). With 0 bases removed from V and 2 bases from J, the gap between germline ends came to 8 bases. The V gene's germline CDR1 is SGHRS and CDR2 YFSETQ. This CDR3 contains 14 residues. CDR3 in amino acids: CASSLAGLNYGYTF. CDR3 nucleotide sequence: TGCGCCAGCAGCTTGGCAGGGTTGAACTATGGCTACACCTTC. Full variable domain (rest looked up from reference TRBV5-1 and TRBJ1-2): KAGVTQTPRYLIKTRGQQVTLSCSPISGHRSVSWYQQTPGQGLQFLFEYFSETQRNKGNFPGRFSGRQFSNSRSEMNVSTLELGDSALYLCASSLAGLNYGYTFGSGTRLTVV.

The chain carries TRBV5-1 and TRBJ2-3; 7 bases are shared with TRBD2. Germline V gene data show CDR1 as SGHRS and CDR2 as YFSETQ. The J segment lost 0 bases and the V segment lost 0 bases, leaving 4 bases of the junction unmatched. The CDR3 sequence is 16 residues long. The CDR3 nucleotides read TGCGCCAGCAGCTTGGTGGGGCGGGGGAGCACAGATACGCAGTATTTT. Protein: CASSLVGRGSTDTQYF. Based on the CDR3 plus reference TRBV5-1 and TRBJ2-3, the full variable domain is KAGVTQTPRYLIKTRGQQVTLSCSPISGHRSVSWYQQTPGQGLQFLFEYFSETQRNKGNFPGRFSGRQFSNSRSEMNVSTLELGDSALYLCASSLVGRGSTDTQYFGPGTRLTVL.

V usage is TRBV2 and J usage is TRBJ1-1, with 7 bases lining up with TRBD1. J was trimmed by 1 base and V by 7 bases; bases with no gene match: 9. The CDR3 consists of 15 residues. Germline V gene lookup returns CDR1 SNHLY and CDR2 FYNNEI. DNA of the CDR3: TGTGCCAGCAAGGATCGACAGGGAAGGAACACTGAAGCTTTCTTT. It yields the protein CASKDRQGRNTEAFF. Combining the CDR3 with reference TRBV2 and TRBJ1-1 gives the whole variable domain EPEVTQTPSHQVTQMGQEVILRCVPISNHLYFYWYRQILGQKVEFLVSFYNNEISEKSEIFDDQFSVERPDGSNFTLKIRSTKLEDSAMYFCASKDRQGRNTEAFFGQGTRLTVV.